These T cell receptor beta chains were read from a single sample in a study of neurological immune-mediated disorders. MiXCR was run by TCRdb on the 5' RACE reads, yielding one entry per CDR3 protein. Found here are about 44,000 distinct CDR3 sequences, 20% to 25% of them singletons; the top ten hold approximately 4.2%. Sequences were obtained from PBMCs. These receptors came from a man aged 60-69 years with HTLV-1-associated myelopathy (HAM/TSP). The CDR3 runs from the conserved cysteine through the conserved F or W. The order of the fields is D gene, V gene, clone size, J gene, CDR3 DNA, CDR3 protein. A D gene is named only where the DNA matches it firmly. Clone size is shown for a subset of rows, as once, few, many or a class of expanded clone.

-	TRBV5-1	many	TRBJ2-2	TGCGCCAGCAGTCCCACAGGGAATAGCGGGGAGCTGTTTTTT	CASSPTGNSGELFF
TRBD2	TRBV20-1	many	TRBJ2-1	TGCAGTGCTCTAGCGGGAGATCGAATCTATGAGCAGTTCTTC	CSALAGDRIYEQFF
TRBD1	TRBV5-1	-	TRBJ2-2	TGCGCCAGTCAGGGACAGGACACCGGGGAGCTGTTTTTT	CASQGQDTGELFF
-	TRBV5-1	many	TRBJ1-5	TGCGCCAGCAGCTTGGACGTCAATCAGCCCCAGCATTTT	CASSLDVNQPQHF
-	TRBV20-1	many	TRBJ2-3	TGCAGTTGCGTGGCGGGAACAACCAGCACAGATACGCAGTATTTT	CSCVAGTTSTDTQYF
-	TRBV12-3/TRBV12-4	many	TRBJ2-1	TGTGCCAGCAGGTTGGCAGCAGGGTCGTACGGTGAGCAGTTCTTC	CASRLAAGSYGEQFF
TRBD2	TRBV27	many	TRBJ2-3	TGTGCCAGCAGTCCTGGGACTAGCCGGGCAGATACGCAGTATTTT	CASSPGTSRADTQYF
-	TRBV6-4	many	TRBJ1-2	TGTGCCAGCAGTGACTCGAATCGGCTTGATGGCTACACCTTC	CASSDSNRLDGYTF
TRBD1	TRBV19	-	TRBJ2-7	TGTGCCAGTAGCATAAAGGGACAGGGGGACTACGAGCAGTACTTC	CASSIKGQGDYEQYF
TRBD2	TRBV5-1	medium-sized	TRBJ2-7	TGCGCCAGCAGCCCCTTAGCGGGGAGCTCCTACGAGCAGTACTTC	CASSPLAGSSYEQYF
TRBD2	TRBV27	many	TRBJ2-5	TGTGCCAGCAGTCCCACATCCAAACTAGCGTACCAAGAGACCCAGTACTTC	CASSPTSKLAYQETQYF
-	TRBV2	many	TRBJ2-7	TGTGCCAGCTCCTGGGGGGCATCCTACGAGCAGTACTTC	CASSWGASYEQYF
-	TRBV18	many	TRBJ2-2	TGTGCCAGCTCACCAGAACAGTCCACCGGGGAGCTGTTTTTT	CASSPEQSTGELFF
-	TRBV4-1	many	TRBJ2-7	TGCGCCAGCAGCCGGGAGCGGTTACGGGAGCAGTACTTC	CASSRERLREQYF
TRBD1	TRBV5-1	many	TRBJ2-6	TGCGCCAGCAGCACAGGGGGCTCTGGGGCCAACGTCCTGACTTTC	CASSTGGSGANVLTF
TRBD2	TRBV5-6	many	TRBJ2-3	TGTGCCAGCAGCTTGGGAGCGGGAGTACTCACAGATACGCAGTATTTT	CASSLGAGVLTDTQYF
-	TRBV5-1	-	TRBJ2-1	TGCGCCAGCAGCCCTAGCTGGAACCACAATGAGCAGTTCTTC	CASSPSWNHNEQFF
-	TRBV25-1	many	TRBJ1-1	TGTGCCAGCAGAACCCCGGGGACGGGGAACACTGAAGCTTTCTTT	CASRTPGTGNTEAFF
TRBD2	TRBV6-2/TRBV6-3	few	TRBJ2-1	TGTGCCAGCAGACGCAGCGGGGCTAGCGGGAGAGTTAATGAGCAGTTCTTC	CASRRSGASGRVNEQFF
-	TRBV4-1	-	TRBJ1-3	TGCGCCAGCAGCCACTCTTCGGGGGGGTATGGACACACCATATATTTT	CASSHSSGGYGHTIYF
-	TRBV29-1	many	TRBJ2-1	TGCAGCGCGCACGCCGGGCGGGACTTCAATGAGCAGTTCTTC	CSAHAGRDFNEQFF
-	TRBV30	-	TRBJ1-5	TGTGCCTGGAGTCAATACCGGGGGGCTGGTCAGCCCCAGCATTTT	CAWSQYRGAGQPQHF
TRBD2	TRBV29-1	many	TRBJ2-1	TGCAGCGTTGTAGGAAGCGGGAGGGCCTATGAGCAGTTCTTC	CSVVGSGRAYEQFF
-	TRBV3-1	-	TRBJ1-2	TGTGCCAGCAGCCAAGATGGAGGGGTAGGCCTCTATGGCTACACCTTC	CASSQDGGVGLYGYTF
TRBD2	TRBV5-1	many	TRBJ2-5	TGCGCCAGCAGCTTGGATAGCGGGAGAGGCCAAGAGACCCAGTACTTC	CASSLDSGRGQETQYF
TRBD2	TRBV20-1	many	TRBJ2-7	TGCAGTGCTAGAGAGAGTACTAGCGGGAGGTTCTACGAGCAGTACTTC	CSARESTSGRFYEQYF
TRBD2	TRBV3-1	many	TRBJ2-1	TGTGCCAGCAGCCAAGTAACTAGCGGGAGGAGGCTTGACTCCTACAATGAGCAGTTCTTC	CASSQVTSGRRLDSYNEQFF
-	TRBV12-3/TRBV12-4	many	TRBJ2-1	TGTGCCAGCACTCAACTGAATGAGCAGTTCTTC	CASTQLNEQFF
-	TRBV7-9	-	TRBJ1-6	TGTGCCAGCAGCTTAACAAATGAGAATGCACCCCTCCACTTT	CASSLTNENAPLHF
-	TRBV7-2	many	TRBJ2-5	TGTGCCAGCAGCCCCGGACTGTACCAAGAGACCCAGTACTTC	CASSPGLYQETQYF
-	TRBV20-1	many	TRBJ2-3	TGCAGTGTCGTAGCGAGAGCTCCCACAGATACGCAGTATTTT	CSVVARAPTDTQYF
TRBD1	TRBV5-1	many	TRBJ2-5	TGCGCCAGCAGCACACATGACAGGGAGACGACCCAGTACTTC	CASSTHDRETTQYF
TRBD1	TRBV6-6	many	TRBJ2-7	TGTGCCGTCTCCGGGACAGGGAGCCACGAGCAGTACTTC	CAVSGTGSHEQYF
-	TRBV20-1	-	TRBJ2-1	TGCAGTGCTAGCCTCACGCCGCGTGGCGAGCAGTTCTTC	CSASLTPRGEQFF
-	TRBV6-5	many	TRBJ2-7	TGTGCCAGCAGTCTCTCCCGGGACACCGCCTACGAGCAGTACTTC	CASSLSRDTAYEQYF
TRBD2	TRBV20-1	many	TRBJ2-7	TGCAGTGCTAGTGACTTAGCGGGAGTCGGAGAGCAGTACTTC	CSASDLAGVGEQYF
TRBD1	TRBV20-1	many	TRBJ1-1	TGCAGTGCCGCGGGACAGGGGGCTGAAGCTTTCTTT	CSAAGQGAEAFF
TRBD1	TRBV29-1	many	TRBJ2-3	TGCAGCGTGCGGACAGGTAGCGTTGCTGATACGCAGTATTTT	CSVRTGSVADTQYF
-	TRBV19	many	TRBJ1-2	TGTGCCAGTAGTATTCCGGGGAGATCCTATGGCTACACCTTC	CASSIPGRSYGYTF